This is a list of T cell receptor beta chains from one sample in a study of tumor-infiltrating lymphocytes in primary liver carcinoma. TCRdb processed the multiplex PCR reads anew with MiXCR; each CDR3 protein has one entry. Of 99,000 or so distinct CDR3 sequences listed, approximately 82% are singletons. The sample comprised liver tumor tissue from sampling region 3. Receptors originate from a man in his forties or fifties with primary liver carcinoma and hepatitis B virus infection. The CDR3 runs from the conserved cysteine through the conserved F or W. The D gene is left open where the match is weak. Rows give clone size only sometimes, using once, few, many, or a class for an expanded clone.

size	V	J	D	DNA	CDR3
NA	TRBV24-1	TRBJ2-3	NA	TGTGCCACCAGTGGGAGGGGAATGACTAGTACAGATACGCAGTATTTT	CATSGRGMTSTDTQYF
NA	TRBV6-5	TRBJ1-1	NA	TGTGCTAGCAGTTATCAGGGGACCTACGCTGAAGCTTTCTTT	CASSYQGTYAEAFF
NA	TRBV6-6	TRBJ2-3	NA	TGTGTCAGCAGTCGGACTAACCAGGGAGATACGCAGTATTTT	CVSSRTNQGDTQYF
once	TRBV28	TRBJ2-3	TRBD2	TGTGTCAGTTCTATAGCGGGAGACAACACAGATACGCAATATTTT	CVSSIAGDNTDTQYF
NA	TRBV29-1	TRBJ2-1	TRBD1	TGCAATGTTGAGTTCGGGACAGGGGGGTTTTATGAGCAGTTCTTC	CNVEFGTGGFYEQFF
once	TRBV4-3	TRBJ2-1	TRBD1	TGCGCCAGCAGCCAATTTCAGGGGGCTAGCGATGAGGAATTCTTC	CASSQFQGASDEEFF
NA	TRBV12-3/TRBV12-4	TRBJ1-1	TRBD1	TGTGCCAGCAGTTTAGCGGACAGGGGGAACGCTGAAACTTTCTTT	CASSLADRGNAETFF
NA	TRBV11-2	TRBJ2-2	TRBD2	TGTGCCAGCAACTTAGTGACTAGCGGGGGCGCCGGGGAGCTGCTTTTT	CASNLVTSGGAGELLF
NA	TRBV29-1	TRBJ1-4	TRBD1	TGCAGCGTTGAGGGGACAGAGGATAATGAAAAACTATTTTTT	CSVEGTEDNEKLFF
NA	TRBV5-4	TRBJ2-5	NA	TGTGCCAGCAGCCCGACTAGTGTAGAGACCCAGTGCTTC	CASSPTSVETQCF
NA	TRBV14	TRBJ2-3	NA	TGTGCCAACAGCCAAGGATACACAAATACGCAGTATTTT	CANSQGYTNTQYF
NA	TRBV6-1	TRBJ2-7	TRBD1	TGTGCTAGGAGTACGGGGACAGGGAGTGAGAACGAGCAGTACTTC	CARSTGTGSENEQYF
NA	TRBV29-1	TRBJ2-7	TRBD1	TGCATCGTCGACCGGTCGGGGACAGTAGGAAGCTACGAGCAGTATTTC	CIVDRSGTVGSYEQYF
NA	TRBV28	TRBJ1-3	NA	TGTGTCAGCAGTTATGGGGGAAACACCATATATTTT	CVSSYGGNTIYF
NA	TRBV10-3	TRBJ1-1	NA	TGTGTCGTTTCCACCGGGGGACAAGAGAACACTGAAGCTTTCTTT	CVVSTGGQENTEAFF
NA	TRBV7-7	TRBJ2-7	NA	TGTGCCAGCAGCTTACTGGTGGCCCTTTTCGACGAGCAGTACTTC	CASSLLVALFDEQYF
NA	TRBV5-6	TRBJ2-7	TRBD2	TGTGCCAGCAGCTTTCCGGGACTAGTCTACGTGCAGTACTTC	CASSFPGLVYVQYF
once	TRBV6-1	TRBJ2-6	NA	TGTGCATGCAGTGCCCGGGACACAATCTCTGGGGCCAACGTCCTGACTTTC	CACSARDTISGANVLTF
once	TRBV29-1	TRBJ2-5	NA	TGCAGCGTTGAATTCCCAGCCGCCCGAGAGACCAGGTACTTC	CSVEFPAARETRYF
NA	TRBV5-1	TRBJ2-1	NA	TGCGCCAGTAGCCGCCGATTCGGTCGCTCCTACAATGAGCAGTTCTTC	CASSRRFGRSYNEQFF
NA	TRBV2	TRBJ2-7	NA	TGTGCCAGCAGTGTCCATGACCACGAGCAGTACTTC	CASSVHDHEQYF
NA	TRBV11-1	TRBJ2-3	NA	TGTGCCAGCAGCTCTGGGGGAAGCTCTGTTGGAGCCCGCACATTCACGCAGTATTTT	CASSSGGSSVGARTFTQYF
NA	TRBV5-6	TRBJ1-6	NA	TGTGCCAGCGGCCCAAGGACTCCAGTGAATCCACGCCTCCACTTT	CASGPRTPVNPRLHF
many	TRBV29-1	TRBJ2-3	NA	TGCAGCTTCCGGGCAACTAGCACAGATACGCAGTATTTT	CSFRATSTDTQYF